What follows are 5 T cell receptor beta chains derived from one specimen sequenced in a study of cytomegalovirus exposure and HLA in healthy donors. The PCR contained 60 Vbeta and 13 Jbeta primers. The repertoire was sequenced with immunoSEQ multiplex PCR; TCRdb's copy has only in-frame clones and lacks some. The sample records under 200,000 clones, 75% being singletons. Sequencing used PBMCs. The receptors originated from a woman aged 50 to 65 in good health and CMV-seropositive.

V and J are TRBV2 and TRBJ1-1; D gene uncertain. Germline CDR1 SNHLY, CDR2 FYNNEI. The CDR3 totals 15 residues. V was pared by 1 base and J by 5 bases, with 14 bases between. The CDR3 protein is CASSEDLRFGTEAFF. The CDR3 DNA sequence: TGTGCCAGCAGTGAAGATCTGCGGTTTGGGACTGAAGCTTTCTTT.

This clone has only a few counts. CDR3 region: CASSLERGGNQPQHF. In DNA form, the CDR3 reads TGTGCCAGCAGCTTAGAACGGGGGGGCAATCAGCCCCAGCATTTT. This chain links TRBV7-8 with TRBJ1-5; TRBD1 might be the D (5 bases). Per the germline V gene, CDR1 is SGHVS and CDR2 is FQNEAQ. The germline V and J ends were trimmed by 1 base and 2 bases, with 9 bases remaining between them. This CDR3 spans 15 amino acids.

The chain has TRBV5-1 and TRBJ2-1, with D tentatively TRBD1 (6 bases). This CDR3 region has 16 residues. Per the germline V gene, CDR1 is SGHRS and CDR2 is YFSETQ. V shed 2 bases and J shed 1 base, with 13 bases lying between them. CDR3 bases: TGCGCCAGCAGCTTCTTTTGGGACAAGTCCTACAATGAGCAGTTCTTC. It translates to CASSFFWDKSYNEQFF.

This clone was seen a single time. The V gene is TRBV6-1, the J gene TRBJ1-1, with TRBD1 matching 9 bases. The germline gives CDR1 MNHNS, CDR2 SASEGT. The CDR3 is 15 amino acids. Trimming cost V 5 bases and J 1 base; bases outside gene matches: 5. CDR3 protein: CASSSQGAENTEAFF. The DNA for the CDR3 is TGTGCCAGCAGTTCACAGGGGGCGGAGAACACTGAAGCTTTCTTT.

The chain links TRBV5-1 to TRBJ1-1, with TRBD1 matching over 8 bases. With V trimmed by 0 bases and J by 4 bases, 8 bases remained unmatched. The CDR3 runs 16 residues. Looked up from germline, CDR1 is SGHRS and CDR2 is YFSETQ. In nucleotides, the CDR3 is TGCGCCAGCAGCTTGGCCAGAGACAGGGGAATCACTGAAGCTTTCTTT. Its translation: CASSLARDRGITEAFF.